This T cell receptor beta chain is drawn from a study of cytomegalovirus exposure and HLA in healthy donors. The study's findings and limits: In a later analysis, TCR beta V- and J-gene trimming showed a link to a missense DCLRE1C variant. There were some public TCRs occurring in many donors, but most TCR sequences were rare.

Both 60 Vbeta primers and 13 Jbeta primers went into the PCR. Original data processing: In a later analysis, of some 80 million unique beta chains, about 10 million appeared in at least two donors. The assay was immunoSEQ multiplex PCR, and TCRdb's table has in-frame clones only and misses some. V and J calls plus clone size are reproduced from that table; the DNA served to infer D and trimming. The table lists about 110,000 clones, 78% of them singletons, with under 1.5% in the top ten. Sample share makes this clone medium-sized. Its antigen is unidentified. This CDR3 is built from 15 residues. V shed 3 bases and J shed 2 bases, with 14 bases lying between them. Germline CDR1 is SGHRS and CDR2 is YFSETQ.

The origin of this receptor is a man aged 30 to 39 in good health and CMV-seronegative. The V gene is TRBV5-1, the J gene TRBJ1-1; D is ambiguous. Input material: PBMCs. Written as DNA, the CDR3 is TGCGCCAGCAGCTCCGCGGTTACACGAAACACTGAAGCTTTCTTT. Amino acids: CASSSAVTRNTEAFF. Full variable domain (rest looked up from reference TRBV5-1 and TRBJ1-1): KAGVTQTPRYLIKTRGQQVTLSCSPISGHRSVSWYQQTPGQGLQFLFEYFSETQRNKGNFPGRFSGRQFSNSRSEMNVSTLELGDSALYLCASSSAVTRNTEAFFGQGTRLTVV.